Listed below are T cell receptor beta chains from one sample, sequenced in a study of T cell changes during pregnancy in multiple sclerosis. Sequencing was performed with immunoSEQ multiplex PCR; in TCRdb, only in-frame clones are kept and a portion is missing. The table records some 60,000 clones, approximately 90% of them present only once. The sequenced sample was peripheral blood, obtained after pregnancy. These receptors originate from a female donor with multiple sclerosis, enrolled in a pregnancy study. The CDR3 runs from the conserved cysteine through the conserved F or W. A D gene is named only where the DNA matches it firmly. A clone size is listed for some rows: how often the clone was seen (once, few, many), or a class if it is expanded.

v_call: TRBV2; clone_size: .; j_call: TRBJ1-1; d_call: .; cdr3_length: 14; cdr3_nt: TGTGCCAGCAGTGAAACCCCCAGGGACACTGAAGCTTTCTTT; cdr3_aa: CASSETPRDTEAFF
v_call: TRBV19; clone_size: .; j_call: TRBJ1-4; d_call: .; cdr3_length: 16; cdr3_nt: TGTGCCAGTAGTATGTGGAGGGCTGCAACTAATGAAAAACTGTTTTTT; cdr3_aa: CASSMWRAATNEKLFF
v_call: TRBV7-2; clone_size: .; j_call: TRBJ2-1; d_call: TRBD2; cdr3_length: 15; cdr3_nt: TGTGCCAGCAGCCCCCGACTAGCGGGGGCTCCCCGTCAGTTCTTC; cdr3_aa: CASSPRLAGAPRQFF
v_call: TRBV10-1; clone_size: .; j_call: TRBJ2-7; d_call: TRBD1; cdr3_length: 13; cdr3_nt: TGCGCCAGCAGTGAGTCGGGACAGGGGCAGCAGTACTTC; cdr3_aa: CASSESGQGQQYF
v_call: TRBV20-1; clone_size: .; j_call: TRBJ2-3; d_call: .; cdr3_length: 11; cdr3_nt: TGCAGTGCCAGACTAGAAATAACGCAGTATTTT; cdr3_aa: CSARLEITQYF
v_call: TRBV4-3; clone_size: .; j_call: TRBJ2-7; d_call: .; cdr3_length: 15; cdr3_nt: TGCGCCAGCAGCCAAGAATGGGCCAGCTCCTACGAGCAGTACTTC; cdr3_aa: CASSQEWASSYEQYF
v_call: TRBV5-1; clone_size: .; j_call: TRBJ1-4; d_call: TRBD1; cdr3_length: 16; cdr3_nt: TGCGCCAGCAGACTTTTCCCGGGACAGAGTAATGAAAAACTGTTTTTT; cdr3_aa: CASRLFPGQSNEKLFF
v_call: TRBV2; clone_size: .; j_call: TRBJ1-1; d_call: .; cdr3_length: 14; cdr3_nt: TGTGCCAGCATTAGCAGGGATATGAACACTGAAGCTTTCTTT; cdr3_aa: CASISRDMNTEAFF
v_call: TRBV7-2; clone_size: .; j_call: TRBJ2-7; d_call: .; cdr3_length: 13; cdr3_nt: TGTGCCAGCAGCCCCCGTCCCGCCTACGAGCAGTACTTC; cdr3_aa: CASSPRPAYEQYF
v_call: TRBV6-5; clone_size: .; j_call: TRBJ1-1; d_call: .; cdr3_length: 15; cdr3_nt: TGTGCCAGCAGTTCCCTGGGCCCGAAGGACACTGAAGCTTTCTTT; cdr3_aa: CASSSLGPKDTEAFF
v_call: TRBV27; clone_size: .; j_call: TRBJ2-3; d_call: .; cdr3_length: 14; cdr3_nt: TGTGCCAGCAGGGAGGGGCAGTGGACAGATACGCAGTATTTT; cdr3_aa: CASREGQWTDTQYF
v_call: TRBV30; clone_size: .; j_call: TRBJ1-2; d_call: TRBD1; cdr3_length: 15; cdr3_nt: TGTGCCTGGAGCCGCCCGGGGACAGGGGGCTCTGGCTACACCTTC; cdr3_aa: CAWSRPGTGGSGYTF
v_call: TRBV15; clone_size: .; j_call: TRBJ1-6; d_call: .; cdr3_length: 16; cdr3_nt: TGTGCCACCAGCAAGGTCAGGGGTAACTATAATTCACCCCTCCACTTT; cdr3_aa: CATSKVRGNYNSPLHF
v_call: TRBV28; clone_size: .; j_call: TRBJ1-3; d_call: .; cdr3_length: 14; cdr3_nt: TGTGCCAGCAGTTTACGGGGGAATGGAAACACCATATATTTT; cdr3_aa: CASSLRGNGNTIYF
v_call: TRBV7-2; clone_size: once; j_call: TRBJ1-2; d_call: TRBD1; cdr3_length: 16; cdr3_nt: TGTGCCAGCAGCGCCCGACAGGGGGGCGCTAACTATGGCTACACCTTC; cdr3_aa: CASSARQGGANYGYTF
v_call: TRBV30; clone_size: once; j_call: TRBJ2-3; d_call: TRBD1; cdr3_length: 14; cdr3_nt: TGTGCCTGGAGAGGGACAGTGAGCACAGATACGCAGTATTTT; cdr3_aa: CAWRGTVSTDTQYF
v_call: TRBV4-3; clone_size: .; j_call: TRBJ1-5; d_call: TRBD1; cdr3_length: 17; cdr3_nt: TGCGCCAGCAGCCAAGGGAAGCTACAGGGGGCGTCTCAGCCCCAGCATTTT; cdr3_aa: CASSQGKLQGASQPQHF
v_call: TRBV27; clone_size: .; j_call: TRBJ1-1; d_call: .; cdr3_length: 14; cdr3_nt: TGTGCCAGCAGTTTGTACAGCATGAACACTGAAGCTTTCTTT; cdr3_aa: CASSLYSMNTEAFF
v_call: TRBV5-1; clone_size: once; j_call: TRBJ1-3; d_call: .; cdr3_length: 13; cdr3_nt: TGCGCCAGCAGGCCAGGCTCTGGAAACACCATATATTTT; cdr3_aa: CASRPGSGNTIYF
v_call: TRBV5-6; clone_size: .; j_call: TRBJ2-1; d_call: TRBD2; cdr3_length: 15; cdr3_nt: TGTGCCAGCAGGCTGGGGGGGGGATCCTACAATGAGCAGTTCTTC; cdr3_aa: CASRLGGGSYNEQFF
v_call: TRBV6-1; clone_size: .; j_call: TRBJ2-3; d_call: TRBD1; cdr3_length: 14; cdr3_nt: TGTGCCAGCAGGGACAGGGGGCTCACAGATACGCAGTATTTT; cdr3_aa: CASRDRGLTDTQYF
v_call: TRBV28; clone_size: .; j_call: TRBJ2-7; d_call: .; cdr3_length: 11; cdr3_nt: TGTGCCAGCAGTCTAACCTACGAGCAGTACTTC; cdr3_aa: CASSLTYEQYF
v_call: TRBV5-1; clone_size: .; j_call: TRBJ2-5; d_call: TRBD1; cdr3_length: 16; cdr3_nt: TGCGCCAGCAGCTTGGTACTTAACAGGGGGCAAGAGACCCAGTACTTC; cdr3_aa: CASSLVLNRGQETQYF
v_call: TRBV5-1; clone_size: .; j_call: TRBJ2-1; d_call: TRBD1; cdr3_length: 14; cdr3_nt: TGCGCCAGCAGCTCGGGGACAGTTTACAATGAGCAGTTCTTC; cdr3_aa: CASSSGTVYNEQFF
v_call: TRBV2; clone_size: .; j_call: TRBJ1-5; d_call: TRBD1; cdr3_length: 13; cdr3_nt: TGTGCCACCCGACAGGGGCTAGGTCAGCCCCAGCATTTT; cdr3_aa: CATRQGLGQPQHF
v_call: TRBV5-4; clone_size: .; j_call: TRBJ2-3; d_call: TRBD2; cdr3_length: 16; cdr3_nt: TGTGCCAGCAGCTTATATAGCGGGGCGTACGGGGATACGCAGTATTTT; cdr3_aa: CASSLYSGAYGDTQYF
v_call: TRBV6-5; clone_size: .; j_call: TRBJ2-7; d_call: .; cdr3_length: 13; cdr3_nt: TGTGCCAGCAGTTACTCGATGCCGGTGGTATGGTACTTC; cdr3_aa: CASSYSMPVVWYF
v_call: TRBV19; clone_size: .; j_call: TRBJ1-2; d_call: .; cdr3_length: 14; cdr3_nt: TGTGCCAGTAGTATCCAAGGCTGGGAGGGAGGCTACACCTTC; cdr3_aa: CASSIQGWEGGYTF
v_call: TRBV18; clone_size: .; j_call: TRBJ2-4; d_call: .; cdr3_length: 16; cdr3_nt: TGTGCCAGCTCACCACGGGGCGTCTCGATCAAAAACATTCAGTACTTC; cdr3_aa: CASSPRGVSIKNIQYF
v_call: TRBV7-9; clone_size: .; j_call: TRBJ1-3; d_call: TRBD1; cdr3_length: 15; cdr3_nt: TGTGCCAGCAGCATGGGACAGGGGGATGGAAACACCATATATTTT; cdr3_aa: CASSMGQGDGNTIYF
v_call: TRBV11-2; clone_size: .; j_call: TRBJ1-2; d_call: TRBD1; cdr3_length: 17; cdr3_nt: TGTGCCAGCAGTCGACCGGGACAGGCATCCCTCAACGGGGGCTACACCTTC; cdr3_aa: CASSRPGQASLNGGYTF
v_call: TRBV6-5; clone_size: .; j_call: TRBJ1-4; d_call: TRBD1; cdr3_length: 14; cdr3_nt: TGTGCCAGCAGCTGGACAGGGCCTAATGAAAAACTGTTTTTT; cdr3_aa: CASSWTGPNEKLFF
v_call: TRBV19; clone_size: .; j_call: TRBJ2-1; d_call: .; cdr3_length: 14; cdr3_nt: TGTGCCAGTAGTATTGGACGGGGATACAATGAGCAGTTCTTC; cdr3_aa: CASSIGRGYNEQFF
v_call: TRBV4-1; clone_size: .; j_call: TRBJ1-6; d_call: .; cdr3_length: 16; cdr3_nt: TGCGCCAGCAGCCAAGTGACAGTAGGGAATAATTCACCCCTCCACTTT; cdr3_aa: CASSQVTVGNNSPLHF
v_call: TRBV28; clone_size: .; j_call: TRBJ2-7; d_call: TRBD1; cdr3_length: 15; cdr3_nt: TGTGCCAGCAGTTTTGCGACAGGGTTTACCTACGAGCAGTACTTC; cdr3_aa: CASSFATGFTYEQYF
v_call: TRBV19; clone_size: .; j_call: TRBJ1-6; d_call: .; cdr3_length: 14; cdr3_nt: TGTGCCAGTAGTATGGGTCCAGGTAATTCACCCCTCCACTTT; cdr3_aa: CASSMGPGNSPLHF
v_call: TRBV4-1; clone_size: .; j_call: TRBJ1-1; d_call: TRBD1; cdr3_length: 15; cdr3_nt: TGCGCCAGCAGCCGACGGGACAGGGGGAACACTGAAGCTTTCTTT; cdr3_aa: CASSRRDRGNTEAFF